This TCR beta chain originates from a study of blood T cell repertoires in COVID-19. Turning to the study itself: PBMCs, B-cell-depleted T cells, or T cells provided the cDNA or gDNA that made up the material.

This CDR3 is 15 amino acids long. The germline V gene has CDR1 LNHDA and CDR2 SQIVND (reference sequence). V shed 6 bases and J 5 bases; nucleotides not matched to a gene: 6. This clone has more than one count but fewer than ten. As originally analysed: Estimated nucleated cell counts came from reference gene primer amplification. Profiling relied on immunoSEQ multiplex PCR, and the TCRdb table lists in-frame clones only, not all of them. The DNA was the basis for D and trimming; V, J and clone size are from that table. The sample carries under 150,000 clones, 87% recorded once. This sequence joins TRBV19 and TRBJ2-2; 10 nucleotides line up with TRBD1. The TCR sequence derives from a man in his fifties with active COVID-19. The source material was peripheral blood. CDR3 DNA sequence: TGTGCCAGTAGAGGGGGACAGGGGTTAACCGGGGAGCTGTTTTTT. Amino acid sequence: CASRGGQGLTGELFF.